Detailed here is one T cell receptor beta chain. Its antigen is still unknown. Germline CDR1 reads LGHDT; CDR2 reads YNNKEL (reference sequence). The CDR3 is 15 residues long. The V end lost 4 bases, the J end lost 6 bases, and 15 bases lay between the germline ends. This specimen belongs to a study of CD8 T cells in Susac syndrome. Broader study findings: In Susac patients, clonal expansion was not detected in CD4+ cells.

Peripheral blood CD8+ and CD4+ T cells were profiled by TCR beta sequencing. Definite or probable Susac syndrome was diagnosed using recently defined diagnostic criteria. Random hexamers served to reverse transcribe about 0.45 to 1 ug RNA. TCRdb redid the calling of the immunoSEQ multiplex PCR reads with MiXCR, one entry per CDR3 protein. The repertoire consists of roughly 200,000 distinct CDR3 sequences, with roughly 90% occurring once and the leading ten covering 0.087%. Sequencing was carried out using CD4+ T cells from PBMCs. This TCR was sampled from a human donor with Susac syndrome. J is TRBJ1-4 and V is TRBV3-1; perhaps TRBD1 as D (5 bases). The chain's CDR3 is CASSPWGTVDEKLFF. The CDR3 bases are TGTGCCAGCAGCCCATGGGGGACTGTAGATGAAAAACTGTTTTTT.